This TCR beta chain was found in a study of blood T cell repertoires in COVID-19. Study as a whole: Sites in the United States, Italy and Spain provided acute and convalescent COVID-19 samples. T cells, B-cell-depleted T cells, or PBMCs supplied cDNA or gDNA.

The CDR3 is 9 residues long. With 8 bases removed from V and 6 bases from J, the gap between germline ends came to 4 bases. Germline assignment: CDR1 MNHNY and CDR2 SVGAGI (reference sequence). Authors' methods: Reference gene primer amplification in the assay estimated nucleated cell counts. The repertoire was sequenced with immunoSEQ multiplex PCR; TCRdb's copy has only in-frame clones and lacks some. The DNA was the basis for D and trimming; V, J and clone size are from that table. The sample lists fewer than 250,000 clones; about nine tenths were seen once. In this sample, this clone turned up once.

Sequencing used peripheral blood. The chain uses TRBV6-6 and TRBJ1-2; D gene uncertain. The sequence was collected from a woman aged 70-85 years with acute or convalescent COVID-19. This CDR3 reads CASENGYTF. The CDR3, as DNA: TGTGCCAGCGAGAATGGCTACACCTTC.